These 21 T cell receptor beta chains were sequenced from one sample in a study of blood T cells in healthy people across ages. A second PCR, run for about 7 to 11 cycles, used a sample-barcoded 5' primer plus a J-beta primer mix. One entry per CDR3 protein, called by TCRdb with MiXCR from the 5' RACE reads. The data show 790,000 or so distinct CDR3 sequences, 45% to 70% seen once. The specimen sequenced was blood. Receptor source: a man in his forties or fifties in good health.

V gene TRBV29-1 combines with J gene TRBJ2-5; D is ambiguous. The CDR3 has 11 residues. Per the germline V gene, CDR1 is SQVTM and CDR2 is ANQGSEA. Trimming cost V 3 bases and J 5 bases, with 7 bases left between them. CDR3 nucleotides: TGCAGCGTTGATATTGGGGAGACCCAGTACTTC. Encoded protein: CSVDIGETQYF.

This clonotype came up a few times. J is TRBJ2-6 and V is TRBV7-9; D is tentatively TRBD1 or TRBD2 (5 bases each). The ends were cut back, 2 bases at V and 0 bases at J, with 14 bases in the middle. CDR3 size: 18 residues. CDR1 and CDR2 from the germline V gene are SEHNR and FQNEAQ (reference sequence). Written as DNA, the CDR3 is TGTGCCAGCAGCTTATGGGGACGGTCGACCTCTGGGGCCAACGTCCTGACTTTC. Protein product: CASSLWGRSTSGANVLTF. Combining the CDR3 with reference TRBV7-9 and TRBJ2-6 gives the whole variable domain DTGVSQNPRHKITKRGQNVTFRCDPISEHNRLYWYRQTLGQGPEFLTYFQNEAQLEKSRLLSDRFSAERPKGSFSTLEIQRTEQGDSAMYLCASSLWGRSTSGANVLTFGAGSRLTVL.

This rearrangement joins TRBV20-1 to TRBJ2-3; tentatively, D is TRBD1 or TRBD2 (5 bases each). CDR1 and CDR2 (germline): DFQATT, SNEGSKA (reference sequence). V dropped 5 bases and J dropped 10 bases, with 13 bases sitting between them. This CDR3 comprises 11 residues. The chain's CDR3 is CSAPLGVPQYF. The CDR3 DNA sequence: TGCAGTGCTCCTTTGGGGGTTCCGCAGTATTTT.

The V and J genes are TRBV15 and TRBJ2-6; the match to TRBD1 covers 7 bases. Germline CDR1 is LNHNV and CDR2 is YYDKDF (reference sequence). The CDR3 has 14 residues. V gave up 8 bases and J gave up 2 bases; unmatched junction bases: 3. The CDR3 bases are TGTGCCACCCGAACAGGGGCTGGGGCCAACGTCCTGACTTTC. Encoded protein: CATRTGAGANVLTF.

This clonotype was recorded a few times. The chain joins TRBV28 to TRBJ2-6; D is unresolved. Germline assignment: CDR1 MDHEN and CDR2 SYDVKM. CDR3 size: 17 residues. V gave up 6 bases and J gave up 0 bases, with 15 bases separating them. The CDR3 here is CASSMVWDPSGANVLTF. For the CDR3, the DNA is TGTGCCAGCAGCATGGTCTGGGATCCCTCTGGGGCCAACGTCCTGACTTTC.

This clonotype was observed once. Relative to the germline gene, one junction end is altered; a read error may explain this. The rearrangement links TRBV5-4 to TRBJ2-2; 9 bases agree with TRBD1. Per the germline V gene, CDR1 is SGHNT and CDR2 is YYREEE (reference sequence). The CDR3 has 15 amino acids. The CDR3 nucleotides read TGTGCCGGCAGCTTGAGGGACAGGGCCACCGGGGAGCTGTTTTTT. Protein: CAGSLRDRATGELFF.

The chain employs TRBV29-1 and TRBJ2-7, with D perhaps being TRBD1 or TRBD2 (5 bases each). The DNA matches TRBJ2-4 better at its end, which makes the J call doubtful. The CDR3 has 12 amino acids. Germline CDR1 and CDR2: SQVTM and ANQGSEA. The chain's CDR3 is CSAGIGRNIQYF. The DNA for the CDR3 is TGCAGCGCAGGGATAGGGAGAAACATTCAGTACTTC.

This clonotype turned up a few times. V is TRBV20-1 and J is TRBJ2-7; the D is unclear. The CDR3 has 11 amino acids. Germline loops: CDR1 DFQATT, CDR2 SNEGSKA (reference sequence). V lost 0 bases, J lost 6 bases, and 6 bases lay in between. The chain's CDR3 is CSARDYTEQYF. For the CDR3, the DNA is TGCAGTGCTAGAGATTATACCGAGCAGTACTTC.

This chain uses TRBV20-1 with TRBJ2-1; D may be TRBD1 (5 bases). The CDR3 contains 15 residues. V shed 0 bases and J shed 9 bases, with 18 bases lying between them. The germline V gene has CDR1 DFQATT and CDR2 SNEGSKA (reference sequence). The CDR3 sequence: CSARDPKGIGIEQFF. CDR3 bases: TGCAGTGCTAGAGATCCTAAGGGGATAGGGATTGAGCAGTTCTTC.

This clonotype was seen at least ten times. V and J are TRBV7-3 and TRBJ2-6, with D perhaps matching TRBD2 (5 bases). CDR3 size: 15 residues. V was clipped by 8 bases and J by 2 bases, with 13 bases between them. Germline V gene data show CDR1 as SGHTA and CDR2 as FQGTGA. The CDR3 bases are TGTGCCAGCCGATTGGGGAGTACTGGGGCCAACGTCCTGACTTTC. This codes for CASRLGSTGANVLTF.

The chain couples TRBV6-1 to TRBJ2-7; TRBD1 agrees at 7 bases. The DNA end is a closer match to TRBJ2-5, so the J assignment may be wrong. Germline values: CDR1 MNHNS, CDR2 SASEGT. The CDR3 sequence is 13 residues long. The CDR3 bases are TGTGCGCACAGGGGCAGGGGTGGGGAGACCCAGTACTTC. Its protein is CAHRGRGGETQYF.

The gene calls are TRBV4-3 and TRBJ2-1, with 8 positions matching TRBD2. The CDR3 has 16 amino acids. V lost 2 bases and J lost 4; bases outside the gene matches: 7. Germline V gene data show CDR1 as LGHNA and CDR2 as YSLEER. CDR3 DNA: TGCGCCAGCAGCCAATCGAGCGGGAGCGGTTACAATGAGCAGTTCTTC. It codes for CASSQSSGSGYNEQFF.

This clonotype was recorded a few times. This chain connects TRBV20-1 to TRBJ2-3; D possibly corresponds to TRBD1 (5 bases). Germline V gene lookup returns CDR1 DFQATT and CDR2 SNEGSKA (reference sequence). Trimming pared 6 bases from V and 0 bases from J, leaving 16 bases between. CDR3 size: 15 residues. The CDR3 sequence: CSALSAGRSTDTQYF. The CDR3 region has the DNA TGCAGTGCACTTTCGGCAGGGCGGAGCACAGATACGCAGTATTTT.

This clonotype has just a few counts. This chain uses TRBV13 with TRBJ2-5, with D possibly being TRBD1 or TRBD2 (5 bases each). V lost 5 bases, J lost 1 base, and 20 bases lay in between. The CDR3 consists of 17 residues. Germline V CDR1 and CDR2: PRHDT, FYEKMQ (reference sequence). The CDR3 loop is CASSPTGREGIQETQYF. CDR3 sequence (DNA): TGTGCCAGCAGCCCCACGGGCAGAGAGGGGATCCAAGAGACCCAGTACTTC.

The genes are TRBV20-1 and TRBJ1-1; D perhaps matches TRBD1 (6 bases). Germline assignment: CDR1 DFQATT and CDR2 SNEGSKA (reference sequence). The ends were cut back, 2 bases at V and 3 bases at J, with 13 bases in the middle. This CDR3 spans 14 amino acids. The CDR3 region has the DNA TGCAGTGCTAGAAGTGTGGGGGGGCACACTGAAGCTTTCTTT. Translating gives CSARSVGGHTEAFF.

This chain uses TRBV14 with TRBJ1-1; 7 nucleotides align to TRBD1. There are 14 residues in the CDR3. After removal of 4 bases from V and 8 bases from J, the junction contained 10 bases not matched to a gene. Germline loops: CDR1 SGHDN, CDR2 FVKESK. The DNA for the CDR3 is TGTGCCAGCAGCCTGGCTCTGACAGGGAGAGAAGCTTTCTTT. Amino acid sequence: CASSLALTGREAFF.

This chain uses TRBV7-2 with TRBJ2-1; D unresolved. The CDR3 contains 13 residues. V was pared by 4 bases and J by 6 bases, with 10 bases between. Germline values: CDR1 SGHTA, CDR2 FQGNSA. As DNA, the CDR3 is TGTGCCAGCAGCTGGTCGGTTTTCAATGAGCAGTTCTTC. Protein product: CASSWSVFNEQFF.

This chain uses TRBV9 with TRBJ1-6, with a weak D call TRBD1 (6 bases). V lost 1 base, J lost 6 bases, and 14 bases lay in between. This CDR3 region has 16 residues. Germline V gives CDR1 SGDLS, CDR2 YYNGEE. The CDR3 reads CASSVLDSASNSPLHF. Written as DNA, the CDR3 is TGTGCCAGCAGCGTACTGGACAGCGCCTCTAATTCACCCCTCCACTTT.

V usage is TRBV25-1 and J usage is TRBJ2-1, with 7 bases identical to TRBD1. Germline-derived CDR1 and CDR2 are MGHDK and SYGVNS. J gave up 1 base and V 2 bases, and 2 bases lay outside the gene matches. The CDR3 consists of 15 residues. This CDR3 reads CASSEETGSYNEQFF. In DNA form, the CDR3 reads TGTGCCAGCAGTGAAGAGACAGGGTCCTACAATGAGCAGTTCTTC.

V gene TRBV6-5 combines with J gene TRBJ1-2, with 7 positions matching TRBD1. Germline-derived CDR1 and CDR2 are MNHEY and SVGAGI. The CDR3 length is 17 residues. Trimming at V came to 0 bases and at J to 0 bases, leaving 7 bases not matched to a gene. The CDR3 spells CASSYSRSDRANYGYTF. As DNA, the CDR3 is TGTGCCAGCAGTTACTCGAGGAGTGACAGGGCTAACTATGGCTACACCTTC.

This clonotype was detected once. A much larger clonotype is one base distant, so this may be a read error. The chain joins TRBV29-1 to TRBJ2-5; no firm D call. Germline lookup yields CDR1 SQVTM and CDR2 ANQGSEA. The CDR3 sequence is 14 residues long. V dropped 0 bases and J dropped 11 bases, with 19 bases sitting between them. Written as DNA, the CDR3 is TGCAGCGTTGAAGATACGGGCAGTACCAATGAGCAGTACTTC. This sequence encodes CSVEDTGSTNEQYF. Based on the CDR3 plus reference TRBV29-1 and TRBJ2-5, the full variable domain is SAVISQKPSRDICQRGTSLTIQCQVDSQVTMMFWYRQQPGQSLTLIATANQGSEATYESGFVIDKFPISRPNLTFSTLTVSNMSPEDSSIYLCSVEDTGSTNEQYFGPGTRLLVL.